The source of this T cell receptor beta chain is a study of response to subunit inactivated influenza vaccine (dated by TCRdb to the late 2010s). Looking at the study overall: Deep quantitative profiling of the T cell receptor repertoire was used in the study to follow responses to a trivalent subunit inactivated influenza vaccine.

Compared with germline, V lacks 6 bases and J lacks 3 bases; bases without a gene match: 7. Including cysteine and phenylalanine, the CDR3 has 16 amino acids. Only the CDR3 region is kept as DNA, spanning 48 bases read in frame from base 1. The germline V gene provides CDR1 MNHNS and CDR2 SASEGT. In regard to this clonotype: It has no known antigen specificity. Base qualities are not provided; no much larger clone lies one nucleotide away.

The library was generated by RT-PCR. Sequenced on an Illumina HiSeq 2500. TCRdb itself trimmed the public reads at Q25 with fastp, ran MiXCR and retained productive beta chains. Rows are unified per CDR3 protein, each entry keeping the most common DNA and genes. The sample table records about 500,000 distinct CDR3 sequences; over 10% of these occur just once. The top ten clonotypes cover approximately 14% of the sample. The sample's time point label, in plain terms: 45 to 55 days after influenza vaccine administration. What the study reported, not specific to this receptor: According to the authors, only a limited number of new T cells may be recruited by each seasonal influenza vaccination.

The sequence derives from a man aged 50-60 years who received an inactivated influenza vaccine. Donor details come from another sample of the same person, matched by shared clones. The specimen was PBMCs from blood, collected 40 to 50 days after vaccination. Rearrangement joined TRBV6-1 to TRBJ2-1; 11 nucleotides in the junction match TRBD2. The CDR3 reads CASSRGLAGRYNEQFF. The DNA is TGTGCCAGCAGCCGCGGACTAGCGGGCCGCTACAATGAGCAGTTCTTC.